This TCR beta chain was found in a study of blood T cell repertoires in COVID-19. Looking at the study overall: Sites in the United States, Italy and Spain provided acute and convalescent COVID-19 samples.

Here immunoSEQ multiplex PCR was the method, and the copy in TCRdb shows in-frame clones only, minus some. This table holds approximately 250,000 clones, around 90% found once. Grouping used clinical history reported by participants in a survey and questionnaire. The recovered donors of Cohort 3 showed two negative PCRs, clearance, or symptom resolution. The germline gives CDR1 MDHEN, CDR2 SYDVKM. This CDR3 region has 13 residues. V was clipped by 2 bases and J by 5 bases, with 9 bases between them. Notes on this clone: The sample has other DNA sequences that encode this CDR3 too.

The chain carries TRBV28 and TRBJ1-2; possible D gene TRBD1, 5 bases. This clonotype originated in a woman aged 25 to 39 who had recovered from COVID-19. Sequenced: PBMCs or T cells enriched from blood (not recorded which). The CDR3 loop reads CASSLPGNYGYTF. For the CDR3, the DNA is TGTGCCAGCAGTTTACCAGGGAATTATGGCTACACCTTC.